This T cell receptor beta chain was profiled in a study of T cell clonality in common variable immunodeficiency. Whole-study results and caveats: Reportedly, TCR beta sequences from common variable immunodeficiency showed fewer deletions and N-nucleotide insertions. CVID subjects shared fewer TCRbeta clones than healthy controls did.

The method was immunoSEQ multiplex PCR; TCRdb's version includes in-frame clones alone and lacks a portion of them. The sample has 25,000 to 30,000 clones, none seen only once; the top ten hold around 3.3%. CDR3 length equals 15 residues. Trimming cost V 5 bases and J 0 bases, with 12 bases left between them. Germline CDR1 reads SGHAT; CDR2 reads FQNNGV. This clone was seen at least ten times. Antigen: not known. The read halts 3 residues ahead of the CDR3 end, with the missing end drawn from the germline J gene. Caucasian heritage predominated among both patients and controls. No CVID subject was ill or on immunomodulatory drugs when sampled.

Source material: peripheral blood mononuclear cells. The genes are TRBV11-2 and TRBJ2-3; D is ambiguous. The clonotype was recovered from a human donor with common variable immunodeficiency. CDR3 bases read: TGTGCCAGCAGCCCTCAGGCAGTTAGCACAGATACG. Its translation is CASSPQAVSTDT. The entire CDR3 is CASSPQAVSTDTQYF. Combining the CDR3 with reference TRBV11-2 and TRBJ2-3 gives the whole variable domain EAGVAQSPRYKIIEKRQSVAFWCNPISGHATLYWYQQILGQGPKLLIQFQNNGVVDDSQLPKDRFSAERLKGVDSTLKIQPAKLEDSAVYLCASSPQAVSTDTQYFGPGTRLTVL.